This T cell receptor (beta chain) was identified during a study of cytomegalovirus exposure and HLA in healthy donors. Study overall: The 90 to 150 validation repertoires, a later analysis reported, used the same platform as the roughly 660 repertoires from the first cohort.

Only in-frame clones appear in the TCRdb table, and some are missing; sequencing was by immunoSEQ multiplex PCR. The table has approximately 280,000 clones, around 86% seen once. Study observations and caveats: The tendency of first-cohort TCR clusters to co-occur in the approximately 110 validation repertoires was the finding of a later analysis.

J gave up 7 bases and V 6 bases, and 8 bases lay outside the gene matches. Germline V gene data show CDR1 as SGHNT and CDR2 as YENEEA. The CDR3 is 13 residues long. With regard to this clone: Its antigen is unknown.

The clonotype comes from a woman in her late teens or twenties in good health and CMV-seronegative. The sequencing sample was made of PBMCs. This chain links TRBV11-3 with TRBJ1-1; TRBD1 aligns across 7 bases. The CDR3: CASRLKGTDEAFF. The CDR3 coding sequence is TGTGCCAGCAGACTCAAAGGGACAGATGAAGCTTTCTTT.